This T cell receptor (beta chain) was profiled in a study of T cells in localized non-small cell lung cancer. Overall study results and limits: Turning up in adjacent lung were a median roughly 50 of the top 100 tumor clones. Compared with tumor, uninvolved adjacent lung displayed greater T cell clonality, ranking highest overall.

This clone appeared once. The antigen is not known. The protocol was immunoSEQ multiplex PCR, while the TCRdb copy is restricted to in-frame clones and leaves out a portion. Here the sample spans about 23,000 clones, 85% to 90% being singletons. With V trimmed by 4 bases and J by 7 bases, 9 bases remained unmatched. The CDR3 sequence is 17 residues long. Germline loops: CDR1 LGHNA, CDR2 YNFKEQ. The V call is TRBV4-2, the J call TRBJ2-1, with TRBD2 matching over 14 bases. The receptor comes from a male donor aged 60 or over with stage I lung adenocarcinoma. The sample was peripheral blood, taken before any cancer treatment. CDR3 protein: CASSRRSGTSGGNEQFF. DNA for the CDR3: TGTGCCAGCAGCCGCAGATCCGGGACTAGCGGGGGAAATGAGCAGTTCTTC.